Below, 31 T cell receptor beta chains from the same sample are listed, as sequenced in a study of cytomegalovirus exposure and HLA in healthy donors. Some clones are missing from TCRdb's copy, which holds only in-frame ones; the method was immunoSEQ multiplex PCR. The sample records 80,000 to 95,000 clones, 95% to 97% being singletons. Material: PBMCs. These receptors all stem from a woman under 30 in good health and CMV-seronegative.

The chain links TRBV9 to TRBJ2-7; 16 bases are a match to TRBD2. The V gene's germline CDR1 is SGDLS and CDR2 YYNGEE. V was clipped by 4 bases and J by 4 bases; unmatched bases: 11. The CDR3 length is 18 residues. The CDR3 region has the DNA TGTGCCAGCAGCCCGACCTGGGGGACTAGCGGGAGGGAGTACGAGCAGTACTTC. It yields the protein CASSPTWGTSGREYEQYF.

The CDR3 sequence: CASSYPGLTGIEQFF. CDR3 bases: TGTGCCAGCAGTTATCCCGGCCTAACCGGGATTGAGCAGTTCTTC. This chain uses TRBV6-5 with TRBJ2-1; perhaps TRBD2 as D (5 bases). In germline, CDR1 is MNHEY, CDR2 SVGAGI. V was shortened by 3 bases and J by 9 bases, with 18 bases between the two germline ends. The CDR3 covers 15 residues.

CDR3 sequence: CASEDRGRQETQYF. In DNA, the CDR3 is TGTGCCAGCGAAGACAGGGGACGGCAGGAGACCCAGTACTTC. The chain joins TRBV6-6 to TRBJ2-5, with TRBD1 matching 8 bases. Germline-derived CDR1 and CDR2 are MNHNY and SVGAGI (reference sequence). The CDR3 runs 14 residues. Unmatched junction bases numbered 10, after V lost 8 bases and J lost 5 bases.

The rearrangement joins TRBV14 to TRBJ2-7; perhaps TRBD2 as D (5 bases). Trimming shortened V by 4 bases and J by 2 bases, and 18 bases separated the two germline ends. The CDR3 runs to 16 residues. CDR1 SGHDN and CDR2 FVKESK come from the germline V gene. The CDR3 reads CASSRGLTRSPYEQYF. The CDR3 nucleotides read TGTGCCAGCAGCCGTGGACTCACAAGAAGTCCCTACGAGCAGTACTTC.

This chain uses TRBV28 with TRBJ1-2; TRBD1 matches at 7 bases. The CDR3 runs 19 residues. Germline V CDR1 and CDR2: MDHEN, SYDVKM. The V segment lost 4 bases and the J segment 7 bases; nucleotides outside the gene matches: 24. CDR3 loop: CASSSPSTGSLVIFRGYTF. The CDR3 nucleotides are TGTGCCAGCAGTTCCCCCTCGACAGGGTCCCTCGTTATATTTCGTGGCTACACCTTC.

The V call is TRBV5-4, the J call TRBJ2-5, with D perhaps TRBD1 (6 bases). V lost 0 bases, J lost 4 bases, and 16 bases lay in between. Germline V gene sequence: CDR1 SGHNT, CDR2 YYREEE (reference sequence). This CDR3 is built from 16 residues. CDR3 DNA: TGTGCCAGCAGCTTGGCGAGATTACAGGGTACAGAGACCCAGTACTTC. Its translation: CASSLARLQGTETQYF.

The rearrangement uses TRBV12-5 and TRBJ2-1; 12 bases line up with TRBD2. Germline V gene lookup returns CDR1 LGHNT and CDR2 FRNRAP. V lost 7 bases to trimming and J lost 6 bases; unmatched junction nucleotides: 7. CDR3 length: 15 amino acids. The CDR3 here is CASAVGLAGSNEQFF. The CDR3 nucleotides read TGTGCTAGTGCCGTCGGACTAGCGGGGAGCAATGAGCAGTTCTTC.

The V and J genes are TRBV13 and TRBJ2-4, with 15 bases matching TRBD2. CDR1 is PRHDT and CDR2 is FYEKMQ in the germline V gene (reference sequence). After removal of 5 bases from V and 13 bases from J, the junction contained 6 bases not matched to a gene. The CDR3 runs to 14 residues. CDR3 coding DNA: TGTGCCAGCAGCCCCACCGGACTAGCGGGAGGGCAGTACTTC. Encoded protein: CASSPTGLAGGQYF.

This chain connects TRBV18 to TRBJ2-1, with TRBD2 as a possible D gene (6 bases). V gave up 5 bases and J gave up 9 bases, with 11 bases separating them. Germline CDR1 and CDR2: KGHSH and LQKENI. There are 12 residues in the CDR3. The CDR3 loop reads CASSSTRVEQFF. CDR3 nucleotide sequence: TGTGCCAGCTCATCGACTAGAGTTGAGCAGTTCTTC.

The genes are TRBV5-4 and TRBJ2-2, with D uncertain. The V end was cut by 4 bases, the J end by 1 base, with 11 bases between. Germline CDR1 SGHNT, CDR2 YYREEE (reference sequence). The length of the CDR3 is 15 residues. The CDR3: CASSPDILNTGELFF. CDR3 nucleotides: TGTGCCAGCAGCCCTGACATCCTGAACACCGGGGAGCTGTTTTTT.

The CDR3 nucleotides are TGTGCCAGCTCACCCAGGACTAGCGAAGCCTACGAGCAGTACTTC. It encodes CASSPRTSEAYEQYF. The chain carries TRBV18 and TRBJ2-7; 9 bases map to TRBD2. Germline loops: CDR1 KGHSH, CDR2 LQKENI. With 3 bases clipped from V and 2 bases from J, the junction kept 5 bases outside the gene matches. The CDR3 loop spans 15 amino acids.

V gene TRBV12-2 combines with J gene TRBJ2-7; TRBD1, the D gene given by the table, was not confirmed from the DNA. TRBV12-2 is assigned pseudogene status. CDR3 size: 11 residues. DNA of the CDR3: TGTGCAAGTCGCTTAGGGACAGGGAAGTACTTC. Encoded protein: CASRLGTGKYF.

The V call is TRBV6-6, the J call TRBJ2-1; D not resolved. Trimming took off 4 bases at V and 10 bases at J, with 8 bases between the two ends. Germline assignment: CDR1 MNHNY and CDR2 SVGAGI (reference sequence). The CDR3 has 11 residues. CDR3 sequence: CASSSPGEQFF. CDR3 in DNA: TGTGCCAGCAGTTCCCCAGGAGAGCAGTTCTTC.

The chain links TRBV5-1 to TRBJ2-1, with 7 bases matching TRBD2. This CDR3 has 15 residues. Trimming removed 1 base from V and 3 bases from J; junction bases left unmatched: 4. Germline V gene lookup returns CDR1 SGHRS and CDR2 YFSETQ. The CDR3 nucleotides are TGCGCCAGCAGCTTGTTGGGGGGGAACTACAATGAGCAGTTCTTC. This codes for CASSLLGGNYNEQFF.

CDR3 sequence reads: CASSMQGINQPQHF. The CDR3 nucleotides are TGTGCCAGTAGTATGCAGGGCATCAATCAGCCCCAGCATTTT. V gene TRBV19 combines with J gene TRBJ1-5, with a possible D match to TRBD1 (5 bases). The CDR3 covers 14 residues. Per the germline V gene, CDR1 is LNHDA and CDR2 is SQIVND (reference sequence). The V gene lost 3 bases and the J gene lost 3 bases, with 9 bases spanning the gap.

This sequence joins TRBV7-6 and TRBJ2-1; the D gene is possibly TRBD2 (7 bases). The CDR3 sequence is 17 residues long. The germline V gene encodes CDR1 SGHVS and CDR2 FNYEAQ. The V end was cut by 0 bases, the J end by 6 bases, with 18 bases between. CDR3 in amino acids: CASSLAMWGGASNEQFF. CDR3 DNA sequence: TGTGCCAGCAGCTTAGCGATGTGGGGGGGCGCGTCCAATGAGCAGTTCTTC.

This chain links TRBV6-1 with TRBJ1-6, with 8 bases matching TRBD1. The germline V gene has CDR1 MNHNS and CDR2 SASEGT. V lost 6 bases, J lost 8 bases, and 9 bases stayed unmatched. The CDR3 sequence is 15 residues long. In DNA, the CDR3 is TGTGCCAGCAGGGCCCAGGGGGCGAGTGATTCACCCCTCCACTTT. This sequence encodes CASRAQGASDSPLHF.

The CDR3 is CAWNARGRVTDTQYF. The CDR3, as DNA: TGTGCCTGGAATGCCAGGGGGCGGGTCACAGATACGCAGTATTTT. The chain carries TRBV30 and TRBJ2-3, with 8 bases identical to TRBD1. The germline gives CDR1 GTSNPN, CDR2 SVGIG (reference sequence). The CDR3 spans 15 residues. Trimming at V came to 4 bases and at J to 2 bases, leaving 8 bases not matched to a gene.

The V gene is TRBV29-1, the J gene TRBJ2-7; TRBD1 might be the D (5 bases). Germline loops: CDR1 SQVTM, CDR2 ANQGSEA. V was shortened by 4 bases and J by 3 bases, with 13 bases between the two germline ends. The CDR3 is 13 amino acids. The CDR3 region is CSVGKGINYEQYF. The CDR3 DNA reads TGCAGCGTTGGGAAGGGGATTAACTACGAGCAGTACTTC.

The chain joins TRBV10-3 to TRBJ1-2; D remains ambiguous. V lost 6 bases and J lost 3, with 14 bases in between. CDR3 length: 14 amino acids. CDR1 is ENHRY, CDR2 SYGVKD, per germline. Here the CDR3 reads CAISYSGGDYGYTF. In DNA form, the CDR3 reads TGTGCCATCAGCTACTCAGGAGGTGACTATGGCTACACCTTC.

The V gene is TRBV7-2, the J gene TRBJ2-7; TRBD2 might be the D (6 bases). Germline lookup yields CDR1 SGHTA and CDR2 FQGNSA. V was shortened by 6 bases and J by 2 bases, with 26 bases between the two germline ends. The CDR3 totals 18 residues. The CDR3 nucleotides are TGTGCCAGCAGGTACAACATCGCCGGGACTGGGGGTCCCTACGAGCAGTACTTC. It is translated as CASRYNIAGTGGPYEQYF.

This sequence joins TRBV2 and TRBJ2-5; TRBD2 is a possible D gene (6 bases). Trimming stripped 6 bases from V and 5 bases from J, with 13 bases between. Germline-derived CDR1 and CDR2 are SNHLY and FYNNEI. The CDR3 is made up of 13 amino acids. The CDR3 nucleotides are TGTGCCAGCAGCCGAGACAGCGGGGAGACCCAGTACTTC. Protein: CASSRDSGETQYF.

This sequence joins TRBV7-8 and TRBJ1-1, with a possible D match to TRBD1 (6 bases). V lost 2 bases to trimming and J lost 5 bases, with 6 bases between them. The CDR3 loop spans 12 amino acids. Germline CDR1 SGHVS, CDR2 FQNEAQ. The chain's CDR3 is CASSLRGTEAFF. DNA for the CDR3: TGTGCCAGCAGCTTAAGGGGGACTGAAGCTTTCTTT.

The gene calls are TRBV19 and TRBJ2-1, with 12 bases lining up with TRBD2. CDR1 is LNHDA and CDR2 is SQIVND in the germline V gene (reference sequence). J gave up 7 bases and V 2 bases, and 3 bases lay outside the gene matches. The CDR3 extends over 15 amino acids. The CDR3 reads CASSIRTSGNNEQFF. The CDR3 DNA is TGTGCCAGTAGTATACGGACTAGCGGGAATAATGAGCAGTTCTTC.

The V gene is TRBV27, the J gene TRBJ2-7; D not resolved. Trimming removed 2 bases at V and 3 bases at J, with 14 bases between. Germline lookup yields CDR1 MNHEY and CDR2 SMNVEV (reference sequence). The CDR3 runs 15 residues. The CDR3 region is CASSLRLHQNYEQYF. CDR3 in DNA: TGTGCCAGCAGTTTACGTCTTCACCAGAACTACGAGCAGTACTTC.

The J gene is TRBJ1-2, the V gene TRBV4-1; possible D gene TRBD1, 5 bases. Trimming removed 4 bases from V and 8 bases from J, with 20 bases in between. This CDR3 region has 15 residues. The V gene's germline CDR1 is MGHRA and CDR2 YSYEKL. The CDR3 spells CASSRGGTSQEGYTF. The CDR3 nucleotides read TGCGCCAGCAGCCGTGGAGGGACTTCTCAGGAGGGCTACACCTTC.

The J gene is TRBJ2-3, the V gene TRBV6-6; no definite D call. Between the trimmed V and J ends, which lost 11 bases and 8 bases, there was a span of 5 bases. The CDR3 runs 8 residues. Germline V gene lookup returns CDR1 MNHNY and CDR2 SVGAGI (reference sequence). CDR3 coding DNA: TGTGCCTGCGGTACGCAGTATTTT. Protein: CACGTQYF.

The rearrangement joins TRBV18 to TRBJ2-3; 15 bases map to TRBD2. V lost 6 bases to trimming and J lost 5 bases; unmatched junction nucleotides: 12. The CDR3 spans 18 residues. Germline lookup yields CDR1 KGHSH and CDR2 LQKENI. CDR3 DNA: TGTGCCAGCTCCGGACTAGCGGGAGGGCCTTTGGTAGGAGATACGCAGTATTTT. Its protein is CASSGLAGGPLVGDTQYF.

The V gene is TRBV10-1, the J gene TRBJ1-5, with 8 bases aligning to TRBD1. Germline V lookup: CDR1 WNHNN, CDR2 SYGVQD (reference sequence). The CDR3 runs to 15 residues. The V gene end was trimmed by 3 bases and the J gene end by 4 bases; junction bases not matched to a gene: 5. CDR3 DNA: TGCGCCAGCAGTGATGGACAGGGAACTAATCAGCCCCAGCATTTT. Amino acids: CASSDGQGTNQPQHF.

CDR3 nucleotides: TGTGCCATCAGTGAGTCTCGGGACAGCGGAACCGATGGCTACACCTTC. Translated: CAISESRDSGTDGYTF. The J gene is TRBJ1-2, the V gene TRBV10-3; TRBD1 matches 7 bases. The CDR3 runs to 16 residues. CDR1 ENHRY and CDR2 SYGVKD come from the germline V gene. V gave up 0 bases and J gave up 6 bases; unmatched junction bases: 10.

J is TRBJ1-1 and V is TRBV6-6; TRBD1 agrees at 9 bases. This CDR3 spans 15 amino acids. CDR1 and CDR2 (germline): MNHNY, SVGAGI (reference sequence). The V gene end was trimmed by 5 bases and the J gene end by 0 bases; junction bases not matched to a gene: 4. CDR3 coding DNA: TGTGCCAGCAGTACAGGACAGGGGATGAACACTGAAGCTTTCTTT. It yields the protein CASSTGQGMNTEAFF.